A selection of T cell receptor beta chains follows, all from one sample in a study of cytomegalovirus exposure and HLA in healthy donors. The method was immunoSEQ multiplex PCR; TCRdb's version includes in-frame clones alone and lacks a portion of them. The sample consists of approximately 150,000 clones, more than 75% of them appearing once. Sequenced input: PBMCs. These receptors were collected from a man between 25 and 39 years old in good health and CMV-seropositive. The CDR3 runs from the conserved cysteine through the conserved F or W. The D gene is left open where the match is weak. Expanded clones get a size class; other rows say once, few or many, or leave the size out.

>once|TRBV5-1|TRBJ2-1|TRBD2
TGCGCCAGCAGCTTGGGGCTAGCGGACTGGTATGAGCAGTTCTTC
CASSLGLADWYEQFF
>once|TRBV29-1|TRBJ2-1|NA
TGCAGCGTTGAAGTACAAGGGAGTTTAATGGATGAGCAGTTCTTC
CSVEVQGSLMDEQFF
>NA|TRBV6-6|TRBJ2-7|TRBD1
TGTGCCAGCGCCAGGAGGACAGGGGGCGACGAGCAGTACTTC
CASARRTGGDEQYF
>NA|TRBV4-1|TRBJ2-5|NA
TGCGCCAGCAGCCAAGATCTTCCAGGGATGGAGACCCAGTACTTC
CASSQDLPGMETQYF
>NA|TRBV27|TRBJ1-1|NA
TGTGCCAGCAGTGTCCCCGGCCGGGCTGAAGCTTTCTTT
CASSVPGRAEAFF
>NA|TRBV19|TRBJ2-2|NA
TGTGCCAGTAGTTCGAGGGCCGGGGAGCTGTTTTTT
CASSSRAGELFF
>NA|TRBV9|TRBJ2-3|NA
TGTGCCAGCAGCGTAGGCCCGCTAGGAAGCACAGATACGCAGTATTTT
CASSVGPLGSTDTQYF
>NA|TRBV9|TRBJ2-1|TRBD2
TGTGCCAGCAGCGTAGATGCTAGCGGGAGGGATGAGCAGTTCTTC
CASSVDASGRDEQFF
>few|TRBV5-6|TRBJ1-4|NA
TGTGCCAGCAGCTTAGTTGATAGCGGAAAACTGTTTTTT
CASSLVDSGKLFF
>NA|TRBV5-1|TRBJ2-2|NA
TGCGCCAGCAGCTTGGTCGGGAGAGGAGGCGGGGAGCTGTTTTTT
CASSLVGRGGGELFF
>NA|TRBV7-2|TRBJ2-2|TRBD2
TGTGCCAGCAGCGCCTGGGGGGGAGGGACCGGGGAGCTGTTTTTT
CASSAWGGGTGELFF
>NA|TRBV7-2|TRBJ2-3|TRBD1
TGTGCCAGCAGCTTCGGGACAGGGGAATCTTATACGCAGTATTTT
CASSFGTGESYTQYF
>NA|TRBV11-3|TRBJ2-2|NA
TGTGCCAGCAGTTATGATAGCGCATTAAACACCGGGGAGCTGTTTTTT
CASSYDSALNTGELFF
>few|TRBV5-6|TRBJ1-5|NA
TGTGCCAGCAGCTTAGCGGGGGCAGGTCAGCCCCAGCATTTT
CASSLAGAGQPQHF
>NA|TRBV6-1|TRBJ2-7|NA
TGTGCCAGCAGTGAAGTGGGGCTTTTTGAGTACTTC
CASSEVGLFEYF
>NA|TRBV4-1|TRBJ1-2|NA
TGCGCCAGCAGCGAAGTTGGCCGTACGGGCTACACCTTC
CASSEVGRTGYTF
>NA|TRBV13|TRBJ1-2|TRBD1
TGTGCCAGCAGCCCTTGGGACAGGGCTGCTCACTATGGCTACACCTTC
CASSPWDRAAHYGYTF
>NA|TRBV7-9|TRBJ2-3|TRBD2
TGTGCCAGCAGCTTAGCGCCAGGGACTAGCGGGACAGATACGCAGTATTTT
CASSLAPGTSGTDTQYF
>NA|TRBV7-9|TRBJ2-7|TRBD2
TGTGCCAGCAGCTTAGGCGGGAGCGCCTACGAGCAGTACTTC
CASSLGGSAYEQYF
>NA|TRBV6-5|TRBJ1-4|NA
TGTGCCAGCAGCCCGAGGCGTTATAATGAAAAACTGTTTTTT
CASSPRRYNEKLFF
>NA|TRBV7-9|TRBJ2-7|NA
TGTGCCAGCAGCTCCCACTTTGGGCCTGGGCCTGGTGAGCAGTACTTC
CASSSHFGPGPGEQYF
>NA|TRBV11-1|TRBJ2-6|NA
TGTGCCAGCAGCTTAAGACAGGCGAGCTCTGGGGCCAACGTCCTGACTTTC
CASSLRQASSGANVLTF
>NA|TRBV6-5|TRBJ1-1|NA
TGTGCCAGCAGTACTCGCCGGAAGGGGGAAGCTTTCTTT
CASSTRRKGEAFF
>NA|TRBV6-4|TRBJ2-7|TRBD2
TGTGCCAGCAGGGAACGTTTAGAGGAGCGGGAGAGCTCCTACGAGCAGTACTTC
CASRERLEERESSYEQYF
>NA|TRBV14|TRBJ1-2|NA
TGTGCCAGCAGCCACCAAAAATCCTATGGCTACACCTTC
CASSHQKSYGYTF
>NA|TRBV29-1|TRBJ2-1|TRBD2
TGCAGCGTGGACGGGACTAGCGGGAGGGCCTCCAATGAGCAGTTCTTC
CSVDGTSGRASNEQFF
>few|TRBV9|TRBJ1-3|NA
TGTGCCAGCAACCCAGTCAGCTCTGGAAACACCATATATTTT
CASNPVSSGNTIYF
>NA|TRBV7-2|TRBJ2-7|NA
TGTGCCAGCAGCTTAGCGCTGGCGGGACCTCTCTACGAGCAGTACTTC
CASSLALAGPLYEQYF
>NA|TRBV19|TRBJ1-2|NA
TGTGCCAGTAGTATCTGGGGACAACGAATTACTAACTATGGCTACACCTTC
CASSIWGQRITNYGYTF
>NA|TRBV9|TRBJ2-7|NA
TGTGCCAGCAGCGCAGGGGACTACCCGGTCGAGCAGTACTTC
CASSAGDYPVEQYF
>NA|TRBV18|TRBJ2-3|NA
TGTGCCAGCTCACGGTCTTACTCTAGCACAGATACGCAGTATTTT
CASSRSYSSTDTQYF
>once|TRBV4-3|TRBJ2-1|NA
TGCGCCAGCAGCCAAGGGGGGCGGGTCGATGAGCAGTTCTTC
CASSQGGRVDEQFF
>NA|TRBV4-3|TRBJ2-1|NA
TGCGCCAGCAGCCAAGATAAATCAGGGAACTACAATGAGCAGTTCTTC
CASSQDKSGNYNEQFF
>once|TRBV7-9|TRBJ1-2|NA
TGTGCCAGCAGCCACCGACATACCATTGGTGGCTACACCTTC
CASSHRHTIGGYTF
>few|TRBV29-1|TRBJ2-7|TRBD1
TGCAGCGTTTCGGGACAGGGGACCTACGAGCAGTACTTC
CSVSGQGTYEQYF
>NA|TRBV9|TRBJ2-2|TRBD1
TGTGCCAGCAGCTTGACAGGGTTCGGGGAGCTGTTTTTT
CASSLTGFGELFF
>NA|TRBV15|TRBJ2-7|NA
TGTGCCACCAGCAGAGGGCTTACCTACGAGCAGTACTTC
CATSRGLTYEQYF
>NA|TRBV5-1|TRBJ2-5|NA
TGCGCCAGCAGCTTGGACTCGGCCCAGTACTTC
CASSLDSAQYF
>NA|TRBV18|TRBJ2-1|NA
TGTGCCAGCTCCCGGACGGGGAATGAGCAGTTCTTC
CASSRTGNEQFF
>NA|TRBV7-9|TRBJ2-5|NA
TGTGCCAGCAGCATCACCCGAGGTCAAGAGACCCAGTACTTC
CASSITRGQETQYF
>NA|TRBV13|TRBJ2-5|TRBD2
TGTGCCAGCAGCTTAGGAATAGCGGGAGGGCCGGAGACCCAGTACTTC
CASSLGIAGGPETQYF
>NA|TRBV7-2|TRBJ2-5|NA
TGTGCCAGCAGCCCTCGGGGCAGGGGAGAGACCCAGTACTTC
CASSPRGRGETQYF
>NA|TRBV6-5|TRBJ1-5|NA
TGTGCCAGCGGTCGACAGGCCTACAATCAGCCCCAGCATTTT
CASGRQAYNQPQHF
>few|TRBV6-1|TRBJ1-2|NA
TGTGCCAGCCCACCCCCCAGGGGATTGGGGGGCTACACCTTC
CASPPPRGLGGYTF
>NA|TRBV11-2|TRBJ2-3|NA
TGTGCCAGCAGCGGGAGTCACACAGATACGCAGTATTTT
CASSGSHTDTQYF
>once|TRBV11-3|TRBJ1-6|TRBD1
TGTGCCAGCAGCGCGCGTTCCGGGACAGGCGTCTATAATTCACCCCTCCACTTT
CASSARSGTGVYNSPLHF
>NA|TRBV5-4|TRBJ1-1|NA
TGTGCCAGCAGCGCGGGCAACACTGAAGCTTTCTTT
CASSAGNTEAFF
>NA|TRBV5-5|TRBJ1-3|TRBD1
TGTGCCAGCAGCTCTGGGACAGGAGGAAACACCATATATTTT
CASSSGTGGNTIYF
>NA|TRBV7-8|TRBJ1-1|TRBD1
TGTGCCAGCAGCTTAGTCCCTTCGGACAGGGGTGAGACTGAAGCTTTCTTT
CASSLVPSDRGETEAFF
>NA|TRBV11-2|TRBJ1-2|TRBD1
TGTGCCAGCAGCTTAACCGACAGGGGAGCTTGGGGCTACACCTTC
CASSLTDRGAWGYTF
>NA|TRBV20-1|TRBJ2-1|NA
TGCAGTGCTAGCCTTAATGAGCAGTTCTTC
CSASLNEQFF
>few|TRBV30|TRBJ1-1|NA
TGTGCCTGGAGTGTATCGGGGGAGACTGAAGCTTTCTTT
CAWSVSGETEAFF
>NA|TRBV25-1|TRBJ1-4|NA
TGTGCCAGCAGTCCCTTCCCGGGCGGGGAAAAACTGTTTTTT
CASSPFPGGEKLFF
>NA|TRBV11-3|TRBJ2-3|NA
TGTGCCAGCAGCGGATCCACTGCGGGACTAGATACGCAGTATTTT
CASSGSTAGLDTQYF
>NA|TRBV6-5|TRBJ2-7|NA
TGTGCCAGCAGTCCCGGGACTTGGAGCGAGCAGTACTTC
CASSPGTWSEQYF
>NA|TRBV7-9|TRBJ1-4|NA
TGTGCCAGCAGCTCTACAGTGGGAAAACTGTTTTTT
CASSSTVGKLFF
>NA|TRBV7-7|TRBJ2-5|NA
TGTGCTAGCAGCTCATCAGGGAACCAAGAGACCCAGTACTTC
CASSSSGNQETQYF
>NA|TRBV7-7|TRBJ2-5|TRBD2
TGTGCTAGCAGCTTAAGGCTAGCGGGAGGTTCGGAGACCCAGTACTTC
CASSLRLAGGSETQYF
>few|TRBV4-3|TRBJ1-1|NA
TGCGCCAGCAGCCACCCGTTGCGGGGGGACACTGAAGCTTTCTTT
CASSHPLRGDTEAFF
>NA|TRBV19|TRBJ2-7|NA
TGTGCCAGTAGTACCGAACACGTAGATGGAGCTACAGGCTACGAGCAGTACTTC
CASSTEHVDGATGYEQYF